This TCR beta chain was captured by sequencing in a study of T cells expressing NK-cell markers. About the research overall: Out of eight donors sequenced, seven tested HCMV-seropositive and the remaining one seronegative. Study results and limitations: The study found these clonotypes also leading the CD3+CD56-NKG2C+ fraction in several donors.

Germline V gene lookup returns CDR1 SQVTM and CDR2 ANQGSEA. The CDR3 runs to 12 residues. The cDNA for TCR beta came from 5'RACE template switching with UMIs. With the 5' RACE reads reprocessed, TCRdb shows one record per CDR3 protein and no DNA. In all, the sample yields about 390,000 distinct CDR3 sequences. For this clonotype: No antigen is known for it.

Sequenced material: blood T cells: a sorted CD56 or NKG2C T cell subset, CD4+ or CD8+ T cells, or bulk PBMC T cells (not recorded which). This TCR was recovered from a woman aged 45-59 years in good health. The chain couples TRBV29-1 to TRBJ1-1. The CDR3 sequence: CSSVTRETEAFF.